This record covers a single T cell receptor (beta chain). TCRdb's copy holds only in-frame clones and misses some; the assay was immunoSEQ multiplex PCR. This table holds under 85,000 clones, 85% to 95% found once. Looked up from germline, CDR1 is SQVTM and CDR2 is ANQGSEA. The V end was cut by 7 bases, the J end by 3 bases, with 18 bases between. The CDR3 sequence is 14 residues long. The data stem from a study of control samples from healthy donors and cancer patients. The source of this sequence is a woman aged 40 to 50 in good health. The rearrangement joins TRBV29-1 to TRBJ2-5, with TRBD1 as a possible D gene (5 bases). The sample consisted of blood. The CDR3 spells CSAERQWGKETQYF. CDR3 nucleotides: TGCAGCGCCGAACGACAATGGGGCAAAGAGACCCAGTACTTC.